This T cell receptor beta chain was recorded in a study of T cell responses to AZD1222 COVID-19 vaccine. Whole-study context: Pooled samples include second doses given at about 4 or 12 weeks. General study points: The donor cohort was predominantly white British with a female majority, and clonal diversity may have been underestimated.

About this clone: Its specificity is not known.

This CDR3 has 18 amino acids. Germline assignment: CDR1 SGHTA and CDR2 FQGNSA. V dropped 4 bases and J dropped 3 bases, with 23 bases sitting between them. Clones were sequenced by immunoSEQ multiplex PCR, and TCRdb holds only the in-frame ones, with some missing. The sample includes around 92,000 clones, around 93% of them seen just once. The rearrangement joins TRBV7-2 to TRBJ2-3; tentatively, D is TRBD1 or TRBD2 (5 bases each). Specimen: peripheral blood, collected on day 0 of AZD1222 vaccination. The source of this sequence is an adult in good health. The CDR3 loop is CASSSSRSGLAGTDTQYF. CDR3 in DNA: TGTGCCAGCAGCTCCTCGAGGTCGGGGCTGGCGGGTACAGATACGCAGTATTTT.